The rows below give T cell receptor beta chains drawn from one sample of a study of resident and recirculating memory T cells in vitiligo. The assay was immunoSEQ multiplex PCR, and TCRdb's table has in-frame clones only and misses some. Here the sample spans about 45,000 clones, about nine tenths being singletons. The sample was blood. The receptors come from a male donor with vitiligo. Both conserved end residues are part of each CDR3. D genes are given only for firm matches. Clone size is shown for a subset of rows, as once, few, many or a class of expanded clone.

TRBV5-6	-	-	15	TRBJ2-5	TGTGCCAGCAGCTTGGACCTCGGGGACCAAGAGACCCAGTACTTC	CASSLDLGDQETQYF
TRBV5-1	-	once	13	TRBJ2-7	TGCGCCAGCAGCTGGGACATAGCCTACGAGCAGTACTTC	CASSWDIAYEQYF
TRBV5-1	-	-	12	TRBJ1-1	TGCGCCAGCAGCTCTCAGGGGACTGAAGCTTTCTTT	CASSSQGTEAFF
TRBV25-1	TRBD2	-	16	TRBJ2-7	TGTGCCAGCAGTGATGTGCTAGGGACTAGCGGCTACGAGCAGTACTTC	CASSDVLGTSGYEQYF
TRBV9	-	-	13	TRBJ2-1	TGTGCCAGCAGCGTAGCTATCTCGATTATGGAGTTCTTC	CASSVAISIMEFF
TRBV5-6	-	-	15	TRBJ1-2	TGTGCCAGCAGCTCTGGGCGCGACCCTTACTATGGCTACACCTTC	CASSSGRDPYYGYTF
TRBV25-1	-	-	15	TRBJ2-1	TGTGCCAGCAGTGACCCTAGACTAGGCTACAATGAGCAGTTCTTC	CASSDPRLGYNEQFF
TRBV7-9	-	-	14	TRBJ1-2	TGTGCCAGCAGCGATACGGACACGCTCTATGGCTACACCTTC	CASSDTDTLYGYTF
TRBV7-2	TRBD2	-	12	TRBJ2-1	TGTGCCAGCAGCCAACGGGAGGGTGAGCAGTTCTTC	CASSQREGEQFF
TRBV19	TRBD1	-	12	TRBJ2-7	TGTGCCAGCTCCGGGACAGGTTACGAGCAGTACTTC	CASSGTGYEQYF
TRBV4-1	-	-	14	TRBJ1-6	TGCGCCAGCAGCTTCACCCCAGGGGAGTCACCCCTCCACTTT	CASSFTPGESPLHF
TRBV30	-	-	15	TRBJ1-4	TGTGCCTGGAGTGTACGAGTCGGATCAGGGGAAAAACTGTTTTTT	CAWSVRVGSGEKLFF
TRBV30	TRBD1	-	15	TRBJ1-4	TGTGCCTGGGCCAACCCAGGGGGATTTTTTGAAAAACTGTTTTTT	CAWANPGGFFEKLFF
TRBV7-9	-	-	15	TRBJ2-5	TGTGCCAGCAGCTTACTTTACGAGGGGGTGGAGACCCAGTACTTC	CASSLLYEGVETQYF
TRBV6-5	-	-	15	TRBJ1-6	TGTGCCAGCAGTTACTCAGGGGCCTATAATTCACCCCTCCACTTT	CASSYSGAYNSPLHF
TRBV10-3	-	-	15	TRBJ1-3	TGTGCCATCAGTGAGTCGACAGTAGCTGGAAACACCATATATTTT	CAISESTVAGNTIYF
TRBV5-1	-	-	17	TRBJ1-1	TGCGCCAGCAGCATCGCGGTTCTGGGGGCCATGAACACTGAAGCTTTCTTT	CASSIAVLGAMNTEAFF